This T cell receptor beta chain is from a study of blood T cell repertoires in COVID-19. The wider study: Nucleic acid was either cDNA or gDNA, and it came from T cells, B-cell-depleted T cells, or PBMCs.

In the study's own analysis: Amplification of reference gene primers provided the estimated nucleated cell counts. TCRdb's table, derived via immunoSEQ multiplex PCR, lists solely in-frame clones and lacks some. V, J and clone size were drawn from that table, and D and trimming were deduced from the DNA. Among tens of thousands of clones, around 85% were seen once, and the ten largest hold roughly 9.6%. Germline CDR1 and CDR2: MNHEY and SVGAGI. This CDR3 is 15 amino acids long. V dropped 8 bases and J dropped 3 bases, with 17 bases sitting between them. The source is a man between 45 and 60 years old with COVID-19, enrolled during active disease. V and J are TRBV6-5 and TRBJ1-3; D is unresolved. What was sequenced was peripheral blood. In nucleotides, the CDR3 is TGTGCCAGCCCTCCCCCTAGAGGGAATGGAAACACCATATATTTT. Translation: CASPPPRGNGNTIYF.